These 14 T cell receptor beta chains share one sample of origin, sequenced in a study of T cells after yellow fever vaccination. Each CDR3 protein gets one entry after TCRdb re-called the 5' RACE reads with MiXCR. The sample holds a few hundred thousand distinct CDR3 sequences, roughly 8.7% seen once. Material: PBMCs, obtained on the day of the first yellow fever vaccination. The receptors stem from a man younger than 30 who received the YFV17D yellow fever vaccine.

This clonotype was recorded a few times. The chain carries TRBV14 and TRBJ1-6; the D is unclear. The CDR3 length is 13 residues. Germline assignment: CDR1 SGHDN and CDR2 FVKESK. Trimming shortened V by 2 bases and J by 7 bases, and 6 bases separated the two germline ends. CDR3: CASSQNLNSPLHF. The CDR3 nucleotides are TGTGCCAGCAGCCAAAACCTAAATTCACCCCTCCACTTT.

The V and J genes are TRBV4-2 and TRBJ1-1; D call uncertain. Between the trimmed V and J ends, which lost 3 bases and 4 bases, there was a span of 12 bases. CDR3 length: 14 amino acids. CDR1 and CDR2 (germline): LGHNA, YNFKEQ. The CDR3 loop is CASSHQLDPTEAFF. DNA of the CDR3: TGTGCCAGCAGCCACCAATTGGATCCCACTGAAGCTTTCTTT.

This clonotype was recorded many times. This chain links TRBV7-8 with TRBJ2-7, with unresolved D. Germline V CDR1 and CDR2: SGHVS, FQNEAQ. V was cut by 5 bases and J by 1 base, with 12 bases left in between. The CDR3 is 14 residues long. The CDR3 loop reads CASSPHEISYEQYV. The CDR3 nucleotides are TGTGCCAGCAGCCCCCACGAAATTTCCTACGAGCAGTACGTC.

This clonotype was recorded a few times. The rearrangement joins TRBV5-1 to TRBJ1-1; a weak D match, TRBD1 (6 bases). Trimming took 4 bases from V and 1 from J, leaving 11 bases between them. This CDR3 comprises 14 residues. The germline gives CDR1 SGHRS, CDR2 YFSETQ. The CDR3 region is CASSPPDRNTEAFF. DNA for the CDR3: TGCGCCAGCAGCCCCCCGGACAGGAACACTGAAGCTTTCTTT.

This CDR3 reads CSVRRPTYNEQFF. CDR3 DNA: TGCAGCGTTCGTAGGCCAACCTACAATGAGCAGTTCTTC. V gene TRBV29-1 combines with J gene TRBJ2-1; D not certain. The germline CDR1 and CDR2 sequences are SQVTM and ANQGSEA. Trimming took off 5 bases at V and 2 bases at J, with 10 bases between the two ends. This CDR3 spans 13 amino acids.

Ten or more counts support this clonotype. This chain uses TRBV12-3 or TRBV12-4 with TRBJ2-7; TRBD2 matches at 16 bases. This CDR3 has 16 amino acids. V dropped 8 bases and J dropped 4; count of bases not matched to a gene: 8. The CDR3 region is CASRGTSGGAAYEQYF. CDR3 DNA sequence: TGTGCCAGCCGCGGGACTAGCGGGGGGGCCGCATACGAGCAGTACTTC.

This chain uses TRBV7-9 with TRBJ1-5; 7 nucleotides align to TRBD1. The CDR3 covers 14 residues. Germline assignment: CDR1 SEHNR and CDR2 FQNEAQ (reference sequence). Trimming at V came to 4 bases and at J to 5 bases, leaving 5 bases not matched to a gene. In DNA, the CDR3 is TGTGCCAGCAGCTCCGGACAGGATTATCAGCCCCAGCATTTT. This encodes CASSSGQDYQPQHF.

In this sample, this clonotype turned up a few times. The genes are TRBV7-3 and TRBJ1-2, with 8 bases identical to TRBD1. Germline-derived CDR1 and CDR2 are SGHTA and FQGTGA. With V trimmed by 4 bases and J by 6 bases, 4 bases remained unmatched. The CDR3 contains 13 residues. The CDR3 reads CASSSGQADGYTF. DNA for the CDR3: TGTGCCAGCAGCTCGGGACAGGCCGATGGCTACACCTTC.

In this sample, this clonotype turned up a few times. The chain couples TRBV6-5 to TRBJ1-5, with TRBD1 matching over 10 bases. The length of the CDR3 is 13 residues. CDR1 MNHEY and CDR2 SVGAGI come from the germline V gene. V gave up 6 bases and J gave up 7 bases; unmatched junction bases: 3. The CDR3 DNA is TGTGCCAGCAGGCCGACAGGGGGCCAGCCCCAGCATTTT. Encoded protein: CASRPTGGQPQHF.

The chain links TRBV20-1 to TRBJ1-4; TRBD1 aligns across 10 bases. The V and J ends lost 0 bases and 7 bases, in that order; junction bases with no gene match: 5. The length of the CDR3 is 15 residues. Germline values: CDR1 DFQATT, CDR2 SNEGSKA (reference sequence). In DNA, the CDR3 is TGCAGTGCTAGAGATCGTCGGACAGGGGGTGAAAAACTGTTTTTT. As protein: CSARDRRTGGEKLFF.

This clonotype came up many times. J is TRBJ2-5 and V is TRBV12-3 or TRBV12-4; D gene ambiguous. The CDR3 is made up of 12 amino acids. V lost 6 bases to trimming and J lost 0 bases, with 5 bases between them. CDR3 nucleotides: TGTGCCAGCAGCCGGGACCAAGAGACCCAGTACTTC. Translation gives CASSRDQETQYF.

This clonotype has a handful of counts. The chain joins TRBV7-2 to TRBJ2-7; 8 bases match TRBD1. Germline V gene sequence: CDR1 SGHTA, CDR2 FQGNSA. With V trimmed by 3 bases and J by 1 base, 5 bases remained unmatched. The CDR3 totals 15 residues. CDR3 nucleotide sequence: TGTGCCAGCAGCTTTGGACAGGGTACATCCTACGAGCAGTACTTC. This codes for CASSFGQGTSYEQYF. The full variable domain, in which reference TRBV7-2 and TRBJ2-7 provide the parts outside the CDR3, is GAGVSQSPSNKVTEKGKDVELRCDPISGHTALYWYRQSLGQGLEFLIYFQGNSAPDKSGLPSDRFSAERTGGSVSTLTIQRTQQEDSAVYLCASSFGQGTSYEQYFGPGTRLTVT.

V and J are TRBV5-1 and TRBJ2-1, with D possibly matching TRBD2 (6 bases). This CDR3 is built from 17 residues. The germline V gene has CDR1 SGHRS and CDR2 YFSETQ. V gave up 0 bases and J gave up 0 bases, with 13 bases separating them. In DNA, the CDR3 is TGCGCCAGCAGCTTGGGGCTAGCGAGGAGCTCCTACAATGAGCAGTTCTTC. Protein sequence: CASSLGLARSSYNEQFF.

This chain joins TRBV20-1 and TRBJ1-4; 8 bases fit TRBD1. V was pared by 2 bases and J by 8 bases, with 7 bases of the junction left unmatched. This CDR3 is built from 14 residues. Germline V gene data show CDR1 as DFQATT and CDR2 as SNEGSKA (reference sequence). CDR3 loop: CSARKPQGGEKLFF. The CDR3 region has the DNA TGCAGTGCTAGAAAGCCACAGGGGGGGGAAAAACTGTTTTTT.